This is a list of T cell receptor beta chains from one sample in a study of PD-L1 blockade in urothelial cancer. Libraries were prepared by immunoSEQ multiplex PCR; TCRdb keeps only in-frame clonotypes and omits some of them. The sample has about 120,000 clones, roughly 91% seen once; the top ten hold 1.5% to 2%. Sequencing used PBMCs, obtained around atezolizumab (anti-PD-L1) treatment. The origin of the receptors is a man in his 60s with urothelial cancer. CDR3s include the opening cysteine and the closing phenylalanine or tryptophan. D genes are given only for firm matches. Clone size appears in some rows only: once, few, many, or a class for an expanded clone.

TRBJ2-3,TRBV5-8,TRBD2,.,TGTGCCAGCAGCTTGAACCTAGCGGGGGGGACAGATACGCAGTATTTT,CASSLNLAGGTDTQYF
TRBJ2-1,TRBV5-4,TRBD2,.,TGTGCCAGCAGCCTAGCGGGGGGAATCAATGAGCAGTTCTTC,CASSLAGGINEQFF
TRBJ2-1,TRBV15,TRBD2,.,TGTGCCACCAGCAGAGATGTGGGACTAGCCTACAATGAGCAGTTCTTC,CATSRDVGLAYNEQFF
TRBJ2-7,TRBV27,TRBD2,.,TGTGCCAGCAGTATGACTAGCGGGAGGGCTTCGGGAGGTTACGAGCAGTACTTC,CASSMTSGRASGGYEQYF
TRBJ1-2,TRBV19,.,.,TGTGCCAGCAATGGCCTGGGGGCACTTAACTATGGCTACACCTTC,CASNGLGALNYGYTF
TRBJ2-1,TRBV9,.,once,TGTGCCAGCAGCACCCCGTGGGCAAGCTCCTACAATGAGCAGTTCTTC,CASSTPWASSYNEQFF
TRBJ1-2,TRBV28,TRBD1,.,TGTGCCAGCAGTCGGGACAGCGCGTTCTTCTATGGCTACACCTTC,CASSRDSAFFYGYTF
TRBJ2-7,TRBV11-3,TRBD2,.,TGTGCCAGCAGCCCCGGACTAGCGGGGGCCTTCTCCTACGAGCAGTACTTC,CASSPGLAGAFSYEQYF
TRBJ1-1,TRBV19,TRBD1,.,TGTGCCACCGTGACAGGGGCTGCTGAAGCTTTCTTT,CATVTGAAEAFF
TRBJ2-1,TRBV28,.,.,TGTGCCAGCGGGGGGAGCTCTAGCAGCAATGAGCAGTTCTTC,CASGGSSSSNEQFF
TRBJ2-1,TRBV28,.,.,TGTGCCAGCAGTTTAGTACAGGACAATGAGCAGTTCTTC,CASSLVQDNEQFF
TRBJ1-1,TRBV2,.,.,TGTGCCAGCAGTGAGATGGGCTCCTATAACACTGAAGCTTTCTTT,CASSEMGSYNTEAFF
TRBJ2-5,TRBV7-3,TRBD1,.,TGTGCCAGCAGCTTAAGTCAACGGACAGGGAAAGAGACCCAGTACTTC,CASSLSQRTGKETQYF
TRBJ1-5,TRBV4-2,.,.,TGTGCCAGCAGCCAGAAGAGAGGTAACCATCAGCCCCAGCATTTT,CASSQKRGNHQPQHF
TRBJ2-7,TRBV5-1,.,.,TGCGCCAGCAGCTTGAGCGGCAGTAGATACGAGCAGTACTTC,CASSLSGSRYEQYF
TRBJ1-2,TRBV7-8,.,.,TGTGCCAGCACTCACGGAGGAGGAGAGGGGGATGGCTACACCTTC,CASTHGGGEGDGYTF
TRBJ1-1,TRBV19,TRBD1,.,TGTGCCAGTAGTACCCCGACAGGGGCTTTTTCTACTGAAGCTTTCTTT,CASSTPTGAFSTEAFF
TRBJ1-5,TRBV5-6,.,few,TGTGCCAGCAGCTCGGGGGGCAGGGGCTGGGGCAATCAGCCCCAGCATTTT,CASSSGGRGWGNQPQHF
TRBJ2-1,TRBV28,TRBD2,.,TGTGCCAGCATCGAAAGTGGGAGGGTGTCCTACAATGAGCAGTTCTTC,CASIESGRVSYNEQFF
TRBJ1-5,TRBV7-2,TRBD1,.,TGTGCCAGCAGCTTAGCGGGACAGGGTCAGCCCCAGCATTTT,CASSLAGQGQPQHF
TRBJ1-5,TRBV15,TRBD1,.,TGTGCCACCACCAGGGACAGGGGGTCCAATCAGCCCCAGCATTTT,CATTRDRGSNQPQHF
TRBJ2-1,TRBV19,.,.,TGTGCCAGTAGTTACTTGTTTAACAATGAGCAGTTCTTC,CASSYLFNNEQFF
TRBJ2-1,TRBV7-2,TRBD2,.,TGTGCCAGCAGAGGGACGGGAGGGGACTACAATGAGCAGTTCTTC,CASRGTGGDYNEQFF
TRBJ1-5,TRBV5-5,TRBD1,.,TGTGCCAGCAGCCAAGGACAGGTCCGCAATCAGCCCCAGCATTTT,CASSQGQVRNQPQHF
TRBJ1-4,TRBV9,.,.,TGTGCCAGCAGCGTAGCGGCCGGGAGGGGGGAAAAACTGTTTTTT,CASSVAAGRGEKLFF
TRBJ1-5,TRBV9,.,.,TGTGCCAGCAGCGTAGGGACAGTCGGGGATCAGCCCCAGCATTTT,CASSVGTVGDQPQHF
TRBJ2-1,TRBV4-2,TRBD2,.,TGTGCCAGCAGCCAGGTTCGGACTAGCGGGAGGGTTTACAATGAGCAGTTCTTC,CASSQVRTSGRVYNEQFF
TRBJ2-7,TRBV15,TRBD1,.,TGTGCCACCAGCAGAGAGACAGGGTCCTCCTACGAGCAGTACTTC,CATSRETGSSYEQYF
TRBJ2-3,TRBV5-1,TRBD1,once,TGCGCCAGCAGTCCGACAGGGGTGAGCACAGATACGCAGTATTTT,CASSPTGVSTDTQYF
TRBJ1-4,TRBV10-2,.,once,TGCGCCAGCAGTCGGACGGGTGAGGGCGAAAAACTGTTTTTT,CASSRTGEGEKLFF
TRBJ2-5,TRBV5-1,TRBD1,.,TGCGCCAGCAGCTTGACAGGGGCAGGAGTAGAGACCCAGTACTTC,CASSLTGAGVETQYF
TRBJ2-3,TRBV7-9,TRBD2,.,TGTGCCAGCAGCGCTAGCGGGGGTAACACAGATACGCAGTATTTT,CASSASGGNTDTQYF
TRBJ2-2,TRBV9,TRBD1,.,TGTGCCAGCAGCCCCCGGGACAGTGAGCTGTTTTTT,CASSPRDSELFF
TRBJ2-7,TRBV7-2,.,.,TGTGCCAGCAGCTTAGGTGCACTGGTCTACGAGCAGTACTTC,CASSLGALVYEQYF
TRBJ2-7,TRBV10-1,TRBD2,.,TGCGCCAGCAGTGGTGGACTAGCACTCGAGCAGTACTTC,CASSGGLALEQYF
TRBJ2-7,TRBV6-1,.,once,TGTGCCAGCAGTGAAGCACAGGCGAGGACCTACGAGCAGTACTTC,CASSEAQARTYEQYF
TRBJ1-1,TRBV6-5,TRBD1,.,TGTGCCAGCAGTTACTCGCCGGGACAGGGCGAAGCTTTCTTT,CASSYSPGQGEAFF
TRBJ2-7,TRBV7-8,TRBD1,.,TGTGCCAGCAGCTTAGCGGGACAGGGCTACGAGCAGTACTTC,CASSLAGQGYEQYF
TRBJ1-1,TRBV28,.,.,TGTGCCAGCAGTTCCTCGGGGTTTGGGGCTGAAGCTTTCTTT,CASSSSGFGAEAFF